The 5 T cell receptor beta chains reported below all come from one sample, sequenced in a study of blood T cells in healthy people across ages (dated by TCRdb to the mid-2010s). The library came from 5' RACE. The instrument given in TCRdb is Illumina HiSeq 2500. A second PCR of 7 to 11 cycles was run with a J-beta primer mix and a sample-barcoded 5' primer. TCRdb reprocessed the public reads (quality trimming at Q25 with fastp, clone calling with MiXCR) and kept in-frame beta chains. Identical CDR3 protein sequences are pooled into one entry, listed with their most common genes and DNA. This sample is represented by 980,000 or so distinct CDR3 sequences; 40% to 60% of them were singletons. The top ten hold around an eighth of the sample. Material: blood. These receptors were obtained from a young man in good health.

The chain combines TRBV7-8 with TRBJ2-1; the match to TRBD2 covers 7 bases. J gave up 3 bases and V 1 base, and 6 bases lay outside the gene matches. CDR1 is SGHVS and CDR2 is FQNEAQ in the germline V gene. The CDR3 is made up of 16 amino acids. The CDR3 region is CASSLVGTTIYNEQFF. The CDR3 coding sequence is TGTGCCAGCAGCTTAGTTGGGACTACGATCTACAATGAGCAGTTCTTC.

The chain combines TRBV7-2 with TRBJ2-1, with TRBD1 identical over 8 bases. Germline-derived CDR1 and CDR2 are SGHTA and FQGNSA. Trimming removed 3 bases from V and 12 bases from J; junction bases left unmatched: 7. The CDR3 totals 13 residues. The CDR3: CASSLDRAPGQFF. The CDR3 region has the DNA TGTGCCAGCAGCTTGGACAGGGCCCCTGGGCAGTTCTTC.

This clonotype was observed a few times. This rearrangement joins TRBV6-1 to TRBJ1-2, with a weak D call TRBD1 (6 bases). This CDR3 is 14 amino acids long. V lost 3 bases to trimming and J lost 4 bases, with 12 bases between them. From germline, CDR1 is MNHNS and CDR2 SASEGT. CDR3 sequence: CASSDLWTVYGYTF. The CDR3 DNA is TGTGCCAGCAGTGATCTGTGGACAGTCTATGGCTACACCTTC.

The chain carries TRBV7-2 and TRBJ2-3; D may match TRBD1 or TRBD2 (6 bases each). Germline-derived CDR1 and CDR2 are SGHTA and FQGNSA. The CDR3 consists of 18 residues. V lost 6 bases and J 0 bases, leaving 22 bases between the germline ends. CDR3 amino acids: CASSLRRGGGPSTDTQYF. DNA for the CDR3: TGTGCCAGCAGTCTCAGACGAGGAGGGGGTCCTAGCACAGATACGCAGTATTTT.

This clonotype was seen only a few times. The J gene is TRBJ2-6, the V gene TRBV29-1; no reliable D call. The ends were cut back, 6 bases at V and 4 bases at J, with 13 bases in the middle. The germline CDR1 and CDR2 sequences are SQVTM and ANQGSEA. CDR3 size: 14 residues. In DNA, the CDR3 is TGCAGCGTCCAAGTCCGCAACGGGGCCAACGTCCTGACTTTC. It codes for CSVQVRNGANVLTF.